The subject of this entry is one T cell receptor beta chain. The V end was cut by 1 base, the J end by 3 bases, with 6 bases between. Germline V lookup: CDR1 SGHDN, CDR2 FVKESK. The CDR3 covers 13 residues. The data belong to a study of control samples from healthy donors and cancer patients. The table came from immunoSEQ multiplex PCR; TCRdb's copy has only in-frame clones and leaves some out. The sample has 100,000 to 150,000 clones, approximately 94% seen once. V gene TRBV14 combines with J gene TRBJ1-2; D is unclear. Sequenced: blood. The TCR sequence derives from a man aged 25-40 years in good health. The CDR3 DNA reads TGTGCCAGCAGCCAAGTAGGCTACTATGGCTACACCTTC. As protein: CASSQVGYYGYTF. The whole variable domain, filled in from reference TRBV14 and TRBJ1-2, reads EAGVTQFPSHSVIEKGQTVTLRCDPISGHDNLYWYRRVMGKEIKFLLHFVKESKQDESGMPNNRFLAERTGGTYSTLKVQPAELEDSGVYFCASSQVGYYGYTFGSGTRLTVV.